This is a list of T cell receptor beta chains from one sample in a study of cytomegalovirus exposure and HLA in healthy donors. Sequenced by immunoSEQ multiplex PCR; TCRdb stores in-frame clones only, minus some. This repertoire shows 100,000 to 150,000 clones, 65% to 85% found once; its top ten account for about 1.6%. The sample comprised PBMCs. The source is a woman in her late teens or twenties in good health and CMV-seronegative. Each CDR3 is given with its conserved first and last residue. D genes are given only for firm matches. The size entry is marked missing in some rows and otherwise reads once, few, many or a size class.

CDR3: CASSMGGYAQETQYF; DNA: TGTGCCAGTAGTATGGGGGGATACGCACAAGAGACCCAGTACTTC; V: TRBV19; D: -; J: TRBJ2-5; size: -
CDR3: CASSYSRSYTGELFF; DNA: TGTGCCAGCAGTTACTCGAGAAGCTACACCGGGGAGCTGTTTTTT; V: TRBV6-5; D: -; J: TRBJ2-2; size: -
CDR3: CASSYVAVDQPQHF; DNA: TGTGCCAGCAGTTACGTGGCCGTGGATCAGCCCCAGCATTTT; V: TRBV6-5; D: -; J: TRBJ1-5; size: -
CDR3: CASRPVGANEKLFF; DNA: TGTGCCAGCAGGCCTGTGGGAGCTAATGAAAAACTGTTTTTT; V: TRBV27; D: -; J: TRBJ1-4; size: -
CDR3: CASSPRTGLDYGYTF; DNA: TGTGCCAGCAGCCCCCGGACAGGGCTTGACTATGGCTACACCTTC; V: TRBV7-2; D: TRBD1; J: TRBJ1-2; size: -
CDR3: CASSSDWLSSDTQYF; DNA: TGTGCCAGCAGTTCAGACTGGCTAAGCTCAGATACGCAGTATTTT; V: TRBV9; D: -; J: TRBJ2-3; size: -
CDR3: CASSLSGSNQPQHF; DNA: TGCGCCAGCAGCTTGTCTGGCAGCAATCAGCCCCAGCATTTT; V: TRBV5-1; D: -; J: TRBJ1-5; size: -
CDR3: CAISAERESAEQFF; DNA: TGTGCCATCAGTGCGGAGCGGGAGTCCGCTGAGCAGTTCTTC; V: TRBV10-3; D: TRBD2; J: TRBJ2-1; size: -
CDR3: CASSLFLAPYNEQFF; DNA: TGTGCCAGCAGCTTGTTCCTAGCCCCCTACAATGAGCAGTTCTTC; V: TRBV5-6; D: -; J: TRBJ2-1; size: -
CDR3: CASSETDSPAETQYF; DNA: TGTGCCAGCAGTGAAACGGACAGCCCAGCAGAGACCCAGTACTTC; V: TRBV2; D: -; J: TRBJ2-5; size: -
CDR3: CASSQTDSEAFF; DNA: TGCGCCAGCAGCCAAACGGACAGTGAAGCTTTCTTT; V: TRBV5-1; D: -; J: TRBJ1-1; size: few
CDR3: CASSLEGLAGIDEQFF; DNA: TGCGCCAGCAGTTTGGAGGGACTAGCGGGAATAGATGAGCAGTTCTTC; V: TRBV5-1; D: TRBD2; J: TRBJ2-1; size: few
CDR3: CASSYESGNSGNTIYF; DNA: TGTGCCAGCAGTTACGAATCGGGAAATTCTGGAAACACCATATATTTT; V: TRBV6-5; D: -; J: TRBJ1-3; size: few
CDR3: CANKFALYF; DNA: TGCGCCAACAAATTCGCCCTGTACTTC; V: TRBV5-1; D: -; J: TRBJ2-5; size: -
CDR3: CASSLEWGLEDEQYF; DNA: TGTGCCAGCAGCTTGGAGTGGGGACTAGAAGACGAGCAGTACTTC; V: TRBV5-6; D: TRBD2; J: TRBJ2-7; size: -
CDR3: CASSAGTDREQFF; DNA: TGTGCCAGCAGCGCCGGGACCGACAGGGAGCAGTTCTTC; V: TRBV5-4; D: -; J: TRBJ2-1; size: -
CDR3: CASSLESEGNEQYF; DNA: TGTGCCAGCAGCTTAGAATCGGAGGGGAACGAGCAGTACTTC; V: TRBV11-3; D: -; J: TRBJ2-7; size: -
CDR3: CASSDRTGTNYGYTF; DNA: TGTGCCAGCAGCGACAGGACCGGCACTAACTATGGCTACACCTTC; V: TRBV2; D: -; J: TRBJ1-2; size: few
CDR3: CASSVAAADEKLFF; DNA: TGTGCCAGCAGTGTGGCGGCCGCGGATGAAAAACTGTTTTTT; V: TRBV6-4; D: -; J: TRBJ1-4; size: once
CDR3: CASGLGRGNYGYTF; DNA: TGTGCTAGTGGTTTGGGCAGGGGTAACTATGGCTACACCTTC; V: TRBV12-5; D: -; J: TRBJ1-2; size: few
CDR3: CASSLGQFHEQFF; DNA: TGTGCCAGCAGCTTGGGGCAGTTCCATGAGCAGTTCTTC; V: TRBV5-5; D: -; J: TRBJ2-1; size: few
CDR3: CATSPKGGQGSGNTIYF; DNA: TGTGCCACCAGCCCTAAGGGGGGACAGGGTTCTGGAAACACCATATATTTT; V: TRBV15; D: TRBD1; J: TRBJ1-3; size: -
CDR3: CASSHGPTSRGTNEKLFF; DNA: TGTGCCAGCAGCCATGGCCCCACCTCCAGGGGGACTAATGAAAAACTGTTTTTT; V: TRBV4-2; D: TRBD1; J: TRBJ1-4; size: -
CDR3: CASEPGRNTGELFF; DNA: TGTGCTAGTGAACCGGGTAGGAACACCGGGGAGCTGTTTTTT; V: TRBV12-5; D: -; J: TRBJ2-2; size: -
CDR3: CASSVGRDGSNEQFF; DNA: TGTGCCAGCAGCGTCGGGAGGGACGGTTCCAATGAGCAGTTCTTC; V: TRBV9; D: TRBD2; J: TRBJ2-1; size: -
CDR3: CASSAGTGPSTNYGYTF; DNA: TGCGCCAGCAGCGCCGGGACAGGGCCATCTACTAACTATGGCTACACCTTC; V: TRBV5-1; D: TRBD1; J: TRBJ1-2; size: -
CDR3: CASSHTPRDEQYF; DNA: TGTGCCAGCAGCCACACGCCTAGAGACGAGCAGTACTTC; V: TRBV14; D: -; J: TRBJ2-7; size: -
CDR3: CASSSPSVREQFF; DNA: TGTGCCAGCAGTTCTCCTAGCGTCCGGGAGCAGTTCTTC; V: TRBV6-5; D: -; J: TRBJ2-1; size: -
CDR3: CASSPRLAGGWEQFF; DNA: TGTGCCAGCAGCCCTAGACTAGCGGGAGGGTGGGAGCAGTTCTTC; V: TRBV11-2; D: TRBD2; J: TRBJ2-1; size: -
CDR3: CASSRGREYGYTF; DNA: TGCGCCAGCAGCAGGGGGAGGGAGTATGGCTACACCTTC; V: TRBV4-1; D: -; J: TRBJ1-2; size: -
CDR3: CASSRDRGITDTQYF; DNA: TGTGCCAGCTCCCGGGACAGGGGGATTACAGATACGCAGTATTTT; V: TRBV2; D: TRBD1; J: TRBJ2-3; size: few
CDR3: CASSSRYRSAEAFF; DNA: TGTGCCAGCAGCTCCCGATATAGATCCGCCGAAGCTTTCTTT; V: TRBV5-8; D: -; J: TRBJ1-1; size: -
CDR3: CASSLTRGGETQYF; DNA: TGTGCCAGCAGCCTAACGAGGGGAGGGGAGACCCAGTACTTC; V: TRBV5-6; D: TRBD2; J: TRBJ2-5; size: once
CDR3: CASSLGRGRGYTF; DNA: TGTGCCAGCAGCTTAGGCAGGGGGCGTGGCTACACCTTC; V: TRBV5-6; D: TRBD1; J: TRBJ1-2; size: -
CDR3: CAISDLPGQGAEAFF; DNA: TGTGCCATCAGTGATCTTCCGGGACAGGGGGCTGAAGCTTTCTTT; V: TRBV10-3; D: TRBD1; J: TRBJ1-1; size: -
CDR3: CASSSPYGAGAYNEQFF; DNA: TGTGCCAGCAGCTCCCCCTACGGAGCGGGAGCCTACAATGAGCAGTTCTTC; V: TRBV7-2; D: TRBD2; J: TRBJ2-1; size: -
CDR3: CAWKREEGLSEKLFF; DNA: TGTGCCTGGAAGCGAGAGGAGGGGCTCTCTGAAAAACTGTTTTTT; V: TRBV30; D: -; J: TRBJ1-4; size: -
CDR3: CASSLGQGSQPQHF; DNA: TGTGCCAGCAGTCTCGGACAGGGAAGTCAGCCCCAGCATTTT; V: TRBV6-6; D: TRBD1; J: TRBJ1-5; size: many
CDR3: CASSPRTGGNEQYF; DNA: TGTGCCAGCAGTCCAAGGACAGGGGGCAACGAGCAGTACTTC; V: TRBV6-5; D: TRBD1; J: TRBJ2-7; size: once
CDR3: CSVAPSRTGTYEQYF; DNA: TGCAGCGTTGCCCCCAGTAGGACAGGGACCTACGAGCAGTACTTC; V: TRBV29-1; D: TRBD1; J: TRBJ2-7; size: -
CDR3: CAWHPIGRDYEQYF; DNA: TGTGCCTGGCACCCGATAGGGAGGGACTACGAGCAGTACTTC; V: TRBV30; D: TRBD2; J: TRBJ2-7; size: few
CDR3: CASSQGQTQETQYF; DNA: TGTGCCAGCAGTCAGGGACAGACCCAAGAGACCCAGTACTTC; V: TRBV11-2; D: TRBD1; J: TRBJ2-5; size: -